One sample yielded the 9 T cell receptor beta chains listed below, sequenced in a study of blood T cell repertoires in COVID-19. Libraries were prepared by immunoSEQ multiplex PCR; TCRdb keeps only in-frame clonotypes and omits some of them. The top ten hold over 7.5% of the sample, which has some 65,000 clones, around 77% seen once. The sample comprised peripheral blood. Receptors were obtained from a human donor in a cohort sampled during active COVID-19.

The chain links TRBV7-2 to TRBJ2-7, with D tentatively TRBD1 (7 bases). Germline CDR1 SGHTA, CDR2 FQGNSA. The CDR3 contains 14 residues. V lost 5 bases and J lost 2, with 13 bases in between. CDR3 protein: CASSAGQLAYEQYF. The DNA of the CDR3 is TGTGCCAGCAGCGCGGGACAGCTCGCCTACGAGCAGTACTTC.

The chain couples TRBV7-2 to TRBJ1-1; 8 bases line up with TRBD1. There are 17 residues in the CDR3. The junction had 12 bases not matched to a gene; V was cut back by 5 bases and J by 1 base. Germline CDR1 SGHTA, CDR2 FQGNSA. In nucleotides, the CDR3 is TGTGCCAGCAGCCAAGGGCCCGGGGGACAGGAGAACACTGAAGCTTTCTTT. Translated, it gives CASSQGPGGQENTEAFF.

The chain employs TRBV19 and TRBJ2-7, with D possibly being TRBD2 (5 bases). CDR1 LNHDA and CDR2 SQIVND come from the germline V gene (reference sequence). The CDR3 length is 15 residues. Trimming pared 5 bases from V and 4 bases from J, leaving 18 bases between. The CDR3 nucleotides read TGTGCCAGTAGTGCGACTACCGGGCTTGCTTACGAGCAGTACTTC. Translated: CASSATTGLAYEQYF.

The chain joins TRBV11-1 to TRBJ2-5, with TRBD1 matching over 9 bases. The trim removed 5 bases at V and 5 bases at J, leaving 9 bases unmatched. The length of the CDR3 is 15 residues. The germline CDR1 and CDR2 sequences are SGHAT and FQDESV (reference sequence). CDR3 nucleotide sequence: TGTGCCAGCAGCCTAGGGGGACAGGGATGGGAGACCCAGTACTTC. Residues: CASSLGGQGWETQYF.

The count of this clone is one. The rearrangement joins TRBV6-2 or TRBV6-3 to TRBJ2-5; D possibly corresponds to TRBD1 (6 bases). Germline V gene data show CDR1 as MNHEY and CDR2 as SVGEGT. Trimming cost V 6 bases and J 0 bases, with 8 bases left between them. This CDR3 spans 13 amino acids. CDR3 sequence (DNA): TGTGCCAGCAGCAGGGGAAACCAAGAGACCCAGTACTTC. This gives the protein CASSRGNQETQYF.

The chain employs TRBV3-1 (or the pseudogene TRBV3-2) and TRBJ1-1; D perhaps matches TRBD1 (5 bases). V shed 1 base and J shed 5 bases, with 11 bases lying between them. CDR1 is LGHDT, CDR2 YNNKEL, per germline (reference sequence). The CDR3 sequence is 14 residues long. CDR3 residues: CASSQGNGGTEAFF. As DNA, the CDR3 is TGTGCCAGCAGCCAAGGCAACGGGGGGACTGAAGCTTTCTTT.

The chain carries TRBV27 and TRBJ2-5; D is unclear. CDR1 is MNHEY and CDR2 is SMNVEV in the germline V gene (reference sequence). The CDR3 length is 14 residues. Trimming left V 6 bases short and J 5 bases short, with 16 bases between. Written as DNA, the CDR3 is TGTGCCAGCAGCGCCCTTTCCGGTTCCGAGACCCAGTACTTC. It encodes CASSALSGSETQYF.

This chain uses TRBV5-4 with TRBJ2-5; TRBD2 matches 8 bases. V lost 4 bases, J lost 1 base, and 9 bases stayed unmatched. The CDR3 extends over 16 amino acids. Germline CDR1 reads SGHNT; CDR2 reads YYREEE (reference sequence). CDR3 sequence: CASSGVDLAGQETQYF. In DNA form, the CDR3 reads TGTGCCAGCAGCGGCGTGGATCTAGCGGGCCAAGAGACCCAGTACTTC.

The V call is TRBV19, the J call TRBJ1-2; tentative D call: TRBD1 (6 bases). Trimming removed 6 bases at V and 0 bases at J, with 14 bases between. The germline gives CDR1 LNHDA, CDR2 SQIVND (reference sequence). This CDR3 spans 15 amino acids. CDR3 amino acids: CASSRTDQANYGYTF. As DNA, the CDR3 is TGTGCCAGTAGCCGGACAGATCAAGCTAACTATGGCTACACCTTC.